One and the same sample provided the 9 T cell receptor beta chains below, sequenced in a study of radiotherapy plus CTLA-4 blockade in lung cancer. The method was immunoSEQ multiplex PCR; TCRdb's version includes in-frame clones alone and lacks a portion of them. The top ten clones hold 35% to 50% of a sample with about 73,000 clones, around 87% of them seen once. The sequencing here drew on peripheral blood, taken from a patient treated with radiotherapy plus ipilimumab. Every receptor here comes from a human donor with non-small cell lung cancer that progressed on radiotherapy plus ipilimumab.

The rearrangement joins TRBV6-6 to TRBJ1-2; tentatively, D is TRBD1 (6 bases). Per the germline V gene, CDR1 is MNHNY and CDR2 is SVGAGI (reference sequence). Trimming took off 2 bases at V and 8 bases at J, with 21 bases between the two ends. This CDR3 spans 16 amino acids. Here the CDR3 reads CASSYGGSTGPRGYTF. For the CDR3, the DNA is TGTGCCAGCAGTTACGGAGGTTCGACAGGCCCGAGAGGCTACACCTTC.

This chain uses TRBV6-5 with TRBJ1-5; TRBD1 aligns across 8 bases. The V and J ends lost 4 bases and 1 base, in that order; junction bases with no gene match: 3. Per the germline V gene, CDR1 is MNHEY and CDR2 is SVGAGI. The CDR3 contains 15 residues. The CDR3 spells CASSWTGFSNQPQHF. DNA for the CDR3: TGTGCCAGCAGTTGGACAGGGTTCAGCAATCAGCCCCAGCATTTT.

This clone was observed once. The J gene is TRBJ1-1, the V gene TRBV19; D is unclear. This CDR3 comprises 15 residues. The germline CDR1 and CDR2 sequences are LNHDA and SQIVND (reference sequence). V lost 1 base and J lost 4, with 13 bases in between. The CDR3 DNA reads as TGTGCCAGTAGTATAGGTGGCGGAACGGGCACTGAAGCTTTCTTT. Translating gives CASSIGGGTGTEAFF.

The rearrangement uses TRBV6-6 and TRBJ1-2, with D perhaps matching TRBD1 (6 bases). The CDR3 length is 13 residues. V was clipped by 10 bases and J by 4 bases, with 16 bases between them. Germline CDR1 reads MNHNY; CDR2 reads SVGAGI (reference sequence). The CDR3 DNA reads TGTGCCACCACCGGGGGGGCGGGCTATGGCTACACCTTC. It specifies CATTGGAGYGYTF.

This chain links TRBV6-5 with TRBJ2-2; the D call may be TRBD1 or TRBD2 (5 bases each). Germline loops: CDR1 MNHEY, CDR2 SVGAGI. The CDR3 contains 13 residues. Trimming took off 6 bases at V and 5 bases at J, with 10 bases between the two ends. Written as DNA, the CDR3 is TGTGCCAGCAGCCAGGGAGCAACCGGGGAGCTGTTTTTT. Its translation: CASSQGATGELFF.

The chain is built from TRBV2 and TRBJ1-2, with D possibly matching TRBD1 (6 bases). This CDR3 spans 16 amino acids. Germline V gene sequence: CDR1 SNHLY, CDR2 FYNNEI. The ends were cut back, 3 bases at V and 2 bases at J, with 16 bases in the middle. In DNA form, the CDR3 reads TGTGCCAGCAGTGACACGGACAGTGTGTTCAACTATGGCTACACCTTC. Protein product: CASSDTDSVFNYGYTF.

This chain uses TRBV5-1 with TRBJ2-1, with 10 bases matching TRBD2. Germline-derived CDR1 and CDR2 are SGHRS and YFSETQ. The length of the CDR3 is 17 residues. The V and J ends lost 0 bases and 2 bases, in that order; junction bases with no gene match: 5. In DNA, the CDR3 is TGCGCCAGCAGCTTGGGGGATCTAGCGGGAGCCTACAATGAGCAGTTCTTC. It specifies CASSLGDLAGAYNEQFF.

This clone turned up a few times. J is TRBJ1-1 and V is TRBV27, with 7 bases that match TRBD1. V dropped 6 bases and J dropped 5; count of bases not matched to a gene: 12. This CDR3 spans 15 amino acids. CDR1 and CDR2 from the germline V gene are MNHEY and SMNVEV (reference sequence). CDR3 protein: CASSRQTGVGTEAFF. The CDR3 nucleotides are TGTGCCAGCAGCCGGCAAACAGGGGTAGGTACTGAAGCTTTCTTT.

The chain uses TRBV6-4 and TRBJ2-3, with 14 bases matching TRBD2. The CDR3 sequence is 15 residues long. Germline values: CDR1 MRHNA, CDR2 SNTAGT. The J segment lost 8 bases and the V segment lost 5 bases, leaving 6 bases of the junction unmatched. In nucleotides, the CDR3 is TGTGCCAGCAGTTCGGGGACTAGCGGGAGTGGTACGCAGTATTTT. Residues: CASSSGTSGSGTQYF.